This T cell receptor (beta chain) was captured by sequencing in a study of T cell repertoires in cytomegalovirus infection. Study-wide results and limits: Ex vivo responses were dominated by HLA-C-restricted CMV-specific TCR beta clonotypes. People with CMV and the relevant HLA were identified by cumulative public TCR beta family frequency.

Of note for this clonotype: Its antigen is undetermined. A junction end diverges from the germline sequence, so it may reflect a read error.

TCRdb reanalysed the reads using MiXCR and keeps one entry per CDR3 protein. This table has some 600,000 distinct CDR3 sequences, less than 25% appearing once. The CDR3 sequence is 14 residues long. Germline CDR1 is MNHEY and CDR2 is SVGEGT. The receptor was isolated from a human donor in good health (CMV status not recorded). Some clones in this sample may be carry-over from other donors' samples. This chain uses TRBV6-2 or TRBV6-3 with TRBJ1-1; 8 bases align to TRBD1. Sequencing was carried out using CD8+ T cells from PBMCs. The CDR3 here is CASSLRQGNTKAFF. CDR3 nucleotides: TGTGCCAGCAGCCTGAGACAGGGGAACACTAAAGCTTTCTTT.